This TCR beta chain was recorded in a study of memory CD4+ T cells and cytomegalovirus serostatus. Study information: Healthy Belgian adult donors included 9 or 10 CMV-positive and 24 CMV-negative people. Whole-study findings and limits: Of around 160 reported CMV TCRbeta sequences, about 70 were found in memory CD4+ repertoires. Median bootstrapped AUC for CMV status was approximately 0.95 originally, less than 0.93 US-trained.

Sequencing was performed with immunoSEQ multiplex PCR; in TCRdb, only in-frame clones are kept and a portion is missing. The profile shows 54,000 or so clones, around 80% of them singletons. This CDR3 comprises 16 residues. V was trimmed by 5 bases and J by 1 base, leaving 17 bases between them. In germline, CDR1 is KGHSH, CDR2 LQKENI. As concerns this clone: Its antigen is not known.

Single viable CD3+CD4+CD8-CD45RO+ cells were sorted as the memory CD4+ T cells. The sequenced material came from memory CD4+ T cells from blood. This sequence originates from an adult in good health and CMV-seronegative. V usage is TRBV18 and J usage is TRBJ1-1, with D possibly matching TRBD1 (5 bases). CDR3 sequence (DNA): TGTGCCAGCTCAACAACAGGCGGAAATCCGAACACTGAAGCTTTCTTT. Translating gives CASSTTGGNPNTEAFF.